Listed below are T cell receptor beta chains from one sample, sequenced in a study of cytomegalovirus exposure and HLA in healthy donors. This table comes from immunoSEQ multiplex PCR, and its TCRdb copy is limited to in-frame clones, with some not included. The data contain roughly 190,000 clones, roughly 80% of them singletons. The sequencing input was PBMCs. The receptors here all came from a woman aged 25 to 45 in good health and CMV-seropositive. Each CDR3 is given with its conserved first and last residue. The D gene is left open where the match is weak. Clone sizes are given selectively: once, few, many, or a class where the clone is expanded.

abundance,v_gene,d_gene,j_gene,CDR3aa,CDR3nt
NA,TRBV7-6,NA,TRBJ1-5,CASSLGAGPIGNQPQHF,TGTGCCAGCAGCTTAGGGGCAGGGCCTATAGGCAATCAGCCCCAGCATTTT
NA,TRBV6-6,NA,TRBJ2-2,CASRRDTGELFF,TGTGCCAGCAGGCGCGACACCGGGGAGCTGTTTTTT
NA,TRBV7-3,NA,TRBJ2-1,CASSNTAGANEQFF,TGTGCCAGCAGCAACACCGCAGGTGCCAATGAGCAGTTCTTC
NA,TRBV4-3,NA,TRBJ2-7,CASSQDGVDSNEQYF,TGCGCCAGCAGCCAAGATGGAGTGGATTCCAACGAGCAGTACTTC
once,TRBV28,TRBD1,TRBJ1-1,CASIGTDNTEAFF,TGTGCCAGCATTGGGACAGACAACACTGAAGCTTTCTTT
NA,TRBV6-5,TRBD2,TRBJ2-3,CASSYDASGGGWAQYF,TGTGCCAGCAGTTACGACGCTAGCGGGGGGGGTTGGGCGCAGTATTTT
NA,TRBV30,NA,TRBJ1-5,CAWVYRVNQPQHF,TGTGCCTGGGTGTACAGGGTCAATCAGCCCCAGCATTTT
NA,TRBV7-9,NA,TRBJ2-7,CASSHGRAVWEQYF,TGTGCCAGCAGCCACGGCCGCGCGGTCTGGGAGCAGTACTTC
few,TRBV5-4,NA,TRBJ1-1,CASSSSFGGLEAFF,TGTGCCAGCAGCTCCAGTTTTGGGGGCCTTGAAGCTTTCTTT
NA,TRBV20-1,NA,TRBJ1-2,CSAVQNYGYTF,TGCAGTGCCGTACAGAACTATGGCTACACCTTC
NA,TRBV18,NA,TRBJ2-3,CASSTRQANTDTQYF,TGTGCCAGCTCAACCCGACAGGCGAACACAGATACGCAGTATTTT
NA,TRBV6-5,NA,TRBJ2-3,CASSSRYTDTQYF,TGTGCCAGCAGTTCCCGTTACACAGATACGCAGTATTTT
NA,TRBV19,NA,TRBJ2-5,CASSRVSGQETQYF,TGTGCCAGTAGTAGGGTCTCGGGGCAAGAGACCCAGTACTTC
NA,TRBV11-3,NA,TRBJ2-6,CASSEHGSGANVLTF,TGTGCCAGCAGCGAACATGGCTCTGGGGCCAACGTCCTGACTTTC
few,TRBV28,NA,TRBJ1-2,CASSFGGTPWGYTF,TGTGCCAGCAGTTTTGGGGGCACTCCATGGGGCTACACCTTC
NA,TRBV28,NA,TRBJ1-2,CASSFPGGAYGYTF,TGTGCCAGCAGTTTTCCCGGCGGGGCCTATGGCTACACCTTC
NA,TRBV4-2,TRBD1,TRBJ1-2,CASSQGAGGAFNYGYTF,TGTGCCAGCAGCCAAGGGGCAGGGGGCGCGTTTAACTATGGCTACACCTTC
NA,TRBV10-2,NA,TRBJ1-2,CATWRQAHYGYTF,TGCGCCACCTGGAGACAGGCCCACTATGGCTACACCTTC
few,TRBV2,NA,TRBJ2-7,CASSSQYEQYF,TGTGCCAGCAGTTCTCAGTACGAGCAGTACTTC
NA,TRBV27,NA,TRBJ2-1,CATTSGGTYNEQFF,TGTGCCACCACTTCTGGGGGCACGTACAATGAGCAGTTCTTC
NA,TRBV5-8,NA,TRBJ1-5,CASSFPNQPQHF,TGTGCCAGCAGCTTCCCAAATCAGCCCCAGCATTTT
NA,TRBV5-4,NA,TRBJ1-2,CASSLQVLDGYTF,TGTGCCAGCAGCTTACAGGTGCTGGATGGCTACACCTTC
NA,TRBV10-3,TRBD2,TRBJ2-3,CAISVRRLAGEVSADTQYF,TGTGCCATCAGCGTGCGGCGGCTAGCGGGGGAAGTTAGCGCAGATACGCAGTATTTT
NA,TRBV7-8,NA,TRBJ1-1,CASSLGPKNTEAFF,TGTGCCAGCAGCTTAGGGCCCAAGAACACTGAAGCTTTCTTT
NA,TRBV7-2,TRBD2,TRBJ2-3,CASSRDGGTDTQYF,TGTGCCAGCAGCCGGGACGGGGGGACAGATACGCAGTATTTT
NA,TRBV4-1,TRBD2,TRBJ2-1,CASSRPNSGRVSTSYNEQFF,TGCGCCAGCAGTCGCCCAAATAGCGGGCGTGTTTCAACCTCCTACAATGAGCAGTTCTTC
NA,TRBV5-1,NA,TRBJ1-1,CASSWEANTEAFF,TGCGCCAGCAGCTGGGAGGCGAACACTGAAGCTTTCTTT
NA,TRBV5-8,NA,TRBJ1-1,CASSLSGGAFF,TGTGCCAGCAGCTTGTCAGGAGGAGCTTTCTTT
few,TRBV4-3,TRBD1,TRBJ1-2,CASSHERSGQGSYGYTF,TGCGCCAGCAGCCACGAGCGAAGCGGACAGGGAAGCTATGGCTACACCTTC
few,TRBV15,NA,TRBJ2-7,CATSEGVRLEQYF,TGTGCCACCAGCGAGGGGGTGAGGCTAGAGCAGTACTTC
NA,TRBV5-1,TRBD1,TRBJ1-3,CASSLEGGQDTIYF,TGCGCCAGCAGCTTGGAAGGGGGCCAGGACACCATATATTTT
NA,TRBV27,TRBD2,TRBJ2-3,CASSSGLAGVTIDTQYF,TGTGCCAGCAGCTCGGGACTAGCGGGAGTCACTATAGATACGCAGTATTTT
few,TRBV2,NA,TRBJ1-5,CASSEYDRSQPQHF,TGTGCCAGCAGTGAATATGACAGGTCGCAGCCCCAGCATTTT
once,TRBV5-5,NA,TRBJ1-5,CASSWAGLSNQPQHF,TGTGCCAGCAGCTGGGCGGGGCTGTCCAATCAGCCCCAGCATTTT
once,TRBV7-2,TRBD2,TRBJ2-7,CASSLGLWYEQYF,TGTGCCAGCAGCCTGGGACTATGGTACGAGCAGTACTTC
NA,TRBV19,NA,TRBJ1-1,CASIQPLNTEAFF,TGTGCCAGCATACAACCTTTGAACACTGAAGCTTTCTTT
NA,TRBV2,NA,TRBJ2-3,CASTRGGTDTQYF,TGTGCCAGCACCCGGGGGGGGACAGATACACAGTATTTT
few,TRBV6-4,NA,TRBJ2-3,CASSPQVGGTDTQYF,TGTGCCAGCAGTCCCCAAGTCGGGGGCACAGATACGCAGTATTTT
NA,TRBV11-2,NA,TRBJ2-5,CASSLDGGFGQETQYF,TGTGCCAGCAGCCTAGATGGGGGGTTTGGGCAAGAGACCCAGTACTTC
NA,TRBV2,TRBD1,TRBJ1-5,CASSEQGGANQPQHF,TGCGCCAGCAGTGAACAGGGGGGTGCCAATCAGCCCCAGCATTTT
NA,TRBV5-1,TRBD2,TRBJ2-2,CASSKTSGGANTGELFF,TGCGCCAGCAGCAAGACTAGCGGGGGAGCAAACACCGGGGAGCTGTTTTTT
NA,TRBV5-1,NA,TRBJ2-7,CASSSQAGDYSYEQYF,TGCGCCAGCAGCTCCCAGGCAGGGGATTATTCCTACGAGCAGTACTTC
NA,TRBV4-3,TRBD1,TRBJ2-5,CASSQAPGQGGETQYF,TGCGCCAGCAGCCAGGCACCGGGACAGGGAGGAGAGACCCAGTACTTC
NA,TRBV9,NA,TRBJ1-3,CASSTTGSGNTIYF,TGTGCCAGCAGTACTACAGGGTCTGGAAACACCATATATTTT